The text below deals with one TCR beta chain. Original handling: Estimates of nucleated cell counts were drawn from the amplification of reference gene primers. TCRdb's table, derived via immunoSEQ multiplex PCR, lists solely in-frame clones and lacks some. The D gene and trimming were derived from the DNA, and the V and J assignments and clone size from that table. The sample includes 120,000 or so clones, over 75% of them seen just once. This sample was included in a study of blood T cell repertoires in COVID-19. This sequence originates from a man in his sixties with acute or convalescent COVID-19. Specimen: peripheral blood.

The CDR3 sequence: CASSPRGGRNTEAFF. In DNA, the CDR3 is TGTGCCAGCAGTCCCCGAGGGGGCAGGAACACTGAAGCTTTCTTT. This sequence joins TRBV28 and TRBJ1-1; 7 nucleotides line up with TRBD1. V lost 5 bases to trimming and J lost 1 base; unmatched junction nucleotides: 7. This CDR3 is built from 15 residues. CDR1 and CDR2 from the germline V gene are MDHEN and SYDVKM. Full variable domain (missing parts from reference TRBV28 and TRBJ1-1): DVKVTQSSRYLVKRTGEKVFLECVQDMDHENMFWYRQDPGLGLRLIYFSYDVKMKEKGDIPEGYSVSREKKERFSLILESASTNQTSMYLCASSPRGGRNTEAFFGQGTRLTVV.